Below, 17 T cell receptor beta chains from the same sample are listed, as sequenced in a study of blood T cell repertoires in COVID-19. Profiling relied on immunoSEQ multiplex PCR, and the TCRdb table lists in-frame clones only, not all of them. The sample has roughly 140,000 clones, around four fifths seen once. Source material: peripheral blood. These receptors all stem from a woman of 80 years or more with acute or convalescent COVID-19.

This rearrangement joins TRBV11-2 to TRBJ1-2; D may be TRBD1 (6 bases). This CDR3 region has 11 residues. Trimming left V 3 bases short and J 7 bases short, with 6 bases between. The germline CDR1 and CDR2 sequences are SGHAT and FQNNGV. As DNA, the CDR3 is TGTGCCAGCAGCTTCAGGGGTGGCTACACCTTC. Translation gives CASSFRGGYTF.

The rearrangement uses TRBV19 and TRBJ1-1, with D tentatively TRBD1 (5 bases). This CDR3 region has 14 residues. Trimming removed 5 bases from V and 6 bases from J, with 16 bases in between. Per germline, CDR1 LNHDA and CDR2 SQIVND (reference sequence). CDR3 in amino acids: CASSPRYGGAEAFF. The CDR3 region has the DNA TGTGCCAGTAGTCCGCGCTACGGGGGGGCTGAAGCTTTCTTT.

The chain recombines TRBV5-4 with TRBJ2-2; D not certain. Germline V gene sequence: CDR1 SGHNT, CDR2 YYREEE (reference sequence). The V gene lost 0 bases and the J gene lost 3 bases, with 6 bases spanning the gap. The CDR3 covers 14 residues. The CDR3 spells CASSLDADTGELFF. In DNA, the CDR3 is TGTGCCAGCAGCTTGGACGCGGACACCGGGGAGCTGTTTTTT.

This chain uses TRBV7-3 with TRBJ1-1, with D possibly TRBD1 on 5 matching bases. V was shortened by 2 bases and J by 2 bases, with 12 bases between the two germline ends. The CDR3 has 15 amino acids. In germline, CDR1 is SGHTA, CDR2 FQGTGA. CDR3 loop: CASSLAGTPNTEAFF. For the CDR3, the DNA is TGTGCCAGCAGCTTAGCAGGGACTCCAAACACTGAAGCTTTCTTT.

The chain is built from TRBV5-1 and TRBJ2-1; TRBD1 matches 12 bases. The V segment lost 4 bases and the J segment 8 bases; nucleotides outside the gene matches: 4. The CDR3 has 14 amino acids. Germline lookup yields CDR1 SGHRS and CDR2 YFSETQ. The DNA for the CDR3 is TGCGCCAGCAGCGGGACAGGGGGCTGGGATGAGCAGTTCTTC. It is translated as CASSGTGGWDEQFF.

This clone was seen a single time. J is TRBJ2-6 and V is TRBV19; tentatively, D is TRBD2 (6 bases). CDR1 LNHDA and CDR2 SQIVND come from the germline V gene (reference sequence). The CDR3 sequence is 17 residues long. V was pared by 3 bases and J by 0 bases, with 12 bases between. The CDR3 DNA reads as TGTGCCAGTAGTATCTGGACGGACTACTCTGGGGCCAACGTCCTGACTTTC. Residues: CASSIWTDYSGANVLTF.

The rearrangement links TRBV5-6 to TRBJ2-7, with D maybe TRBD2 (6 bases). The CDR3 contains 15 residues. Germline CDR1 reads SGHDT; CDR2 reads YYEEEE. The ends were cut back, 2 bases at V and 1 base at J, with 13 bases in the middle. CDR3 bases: TGTGCCAGCAGCTTCCTTAGCGGTGGGTCCTACGAGCAGTACTTC. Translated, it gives CASSFLSGGSYEQYF.

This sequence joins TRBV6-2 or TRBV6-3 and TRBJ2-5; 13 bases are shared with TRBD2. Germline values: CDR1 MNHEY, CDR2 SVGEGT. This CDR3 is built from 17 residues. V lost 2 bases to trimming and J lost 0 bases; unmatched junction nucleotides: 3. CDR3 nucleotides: TGTGCCAGCAGTTACGGACTAGCGGGGGTGTACCAAGAGACCCAGTACTTC. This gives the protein CASSYGLAGVYQETQYF.

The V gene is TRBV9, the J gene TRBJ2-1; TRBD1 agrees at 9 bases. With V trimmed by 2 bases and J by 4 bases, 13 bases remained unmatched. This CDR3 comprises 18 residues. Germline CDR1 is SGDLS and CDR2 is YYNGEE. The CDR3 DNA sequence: TGTGCCAGCAGCGTCCTATGGCGGTTTGGACAGGGGTACAATGAGCAGTTCTTC. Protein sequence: CASSVLWRFGQGYNEQFF.

The CDR3 DNA is TGTGCCAGCAGCCCCAAGACGGGACTAGCGGGGGGATACGAGCAGTTCTTC. Amino acids: CASSPKTGLAGGYEQFF. The V and J genes are TRBV7-8 and TRBJ2-1, with 15 bases lining up with TRBD2. The CDR3 spans 17 residues. Germline CDR1 and CDR2: SGHVS and FQNEAQ. The V segment lost 5 bases and the J segment 10 bases; nucleotides outside the gene matches: 12. The entire variable domain, with the rest obtained from reference TRBV7-8 and TRBJ2-1, is as follows: GAGVSQSPRYKVAKRGQDVALRCDPISGHVSLFWYQQALGQGPEFLTYFQNEAQLDKSGLPSDRFFAERPEGSVSTLKIQRTQQEDSAVYLCASSPKTGLAGGYEQFFGPGTRLTVL.

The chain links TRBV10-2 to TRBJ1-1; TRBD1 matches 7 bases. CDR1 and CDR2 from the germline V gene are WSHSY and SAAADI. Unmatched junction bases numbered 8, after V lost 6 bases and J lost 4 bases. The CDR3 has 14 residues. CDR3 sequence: CASRYGTEGTEAFF. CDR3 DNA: TGCGCCAGCAGGTACGGGACAGAGGGCACTGAAGCTTTCTTT.

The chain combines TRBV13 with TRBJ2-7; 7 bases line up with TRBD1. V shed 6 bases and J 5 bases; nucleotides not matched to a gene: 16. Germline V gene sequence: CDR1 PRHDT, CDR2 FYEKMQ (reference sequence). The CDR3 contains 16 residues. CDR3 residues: CASRLWTRQGSHEQYF. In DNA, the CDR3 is TGTGCCAGCAGATTGTGGACTCGACAGGGATCCCACGAGCAGTACTTC.

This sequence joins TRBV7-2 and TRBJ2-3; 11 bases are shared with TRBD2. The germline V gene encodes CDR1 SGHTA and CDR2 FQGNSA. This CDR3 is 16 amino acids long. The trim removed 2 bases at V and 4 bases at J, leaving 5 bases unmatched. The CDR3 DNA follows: TGTGCCAGCAGCTTATTTATAGCGGGGGGGCCAGATACGCAGTATTTT. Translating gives CASSLFIAGGPDTQYF.

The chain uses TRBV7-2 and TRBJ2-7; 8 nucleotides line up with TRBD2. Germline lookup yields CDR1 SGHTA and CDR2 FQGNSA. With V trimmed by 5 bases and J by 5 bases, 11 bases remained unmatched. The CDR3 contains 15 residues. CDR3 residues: CASSARGGRLHEQYF. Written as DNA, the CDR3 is TGTGCCAGCAGCGCCCGGGGGGGCCGACTCCACGAGCAGTACTTC. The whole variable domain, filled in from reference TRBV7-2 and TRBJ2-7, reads GAGVSQSPSNKVTEKGKDVELRCDPISGHTALYWYRQSLGQGLEFLIYFQGNSAPDKSGLPSDRFSAERTGGSVSTLTIQRTQQEDSAVYLCASSARGGRLHEQYFGPGTRLTVT.

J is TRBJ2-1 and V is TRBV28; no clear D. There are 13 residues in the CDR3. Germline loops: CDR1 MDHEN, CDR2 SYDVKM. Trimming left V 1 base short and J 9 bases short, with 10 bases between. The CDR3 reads CASSLSGFGEQFF. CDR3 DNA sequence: TGTGCCAGCAGTTTATCCGGGTTCGGTGAGCAGTTCTTC.

The CDR3 DNA is TGTGCCAGCAGCCCCCGGTTAAGCACAGATACGCAGTATTTT. Amino acids: CASSPRLSTDTQYF. The V and J genes are TRBV7-2 and TRBJ2-3; unclear D gene. The CDR3 is 14 amino acids. The germline gives CDR1 SGHTA, CDR2 FQGNSA. Trimming removed 5 bases at V and 0 bases at J, with 9 bases between.

This chain's CDR3 is CAFNRGQHGNTIYF. The CDR3 DNA sequence: TGTGCCTTCAATAGGGGACAGCACGGAAACACCATATATTTT. The rearrangement joins TRBV30 to TRBJ1-3; 7 bases are a match to TRBD1. Germline V CDR1 and CDR2: GTSNPN, SVGIG (reference sequence). This CDR3 has 14 residues. Trimming at V came to 7 bases and at J to 4 bases, leaving 10 bases not matched to a gene.